These 20 T cell receptor beta chains share one sample of origin, sequenced in a study of T cell responses to AZD1222 COVID-19 vaccine. Method: immunoSEQ multiplex PCR; TCRdb's copy keeps in-frame clones and lacks some. The sample lists approximately 60,000 clones; about 79% were seen once. Source: peripheral blood, taken on day 0 of AZD1222 vaccination. Receptors originate from an adult in good health.

The V call is TRBV10-3, the J call TRBJ2-6; 8 bases fit TRBD1. The CDR3 spans 17 residues. After removal of 6 bases from V and 2 bases from J, the junction contained 9 bases not matched to a gene. Per the germline V gene, CDR1 is ENHRY and CDR2 is SYGVKD. As DNA, the CDR3 is TGTGCCATCAGGGGACAGGAGGGATTGGCTGGGGCCAACGTCCTGACTTTC. Translation gives CAIRGQEGLAGANVLTF.

This rearrangement joins TRBV28 to TRBJ1-2; D uncertain. The CDR3 sequence is 14 residues long. V was pared by 5 bases and J by 1 base, with 11 bases between. The V gene's germline CDR1 is MDHEN and CDR2 SYDVKM. CDR3 in DNA: TGTGCCAGCAGTGAACAACAAGATAACTATGGCTACACCTTC. Its translation: CASSEQQDNYGYTF.

This clone was observed a few times. The chain recombines TRBV6-5 with TRBJ2-3, with TRBD1 matching 10 bases. The CDR3 has 13 amino acids. CDR1 is MNHEY, CDR2 SVGAGI, per germline. The V and J ends lost 8 bases and 4 bases, in that order; junction bases with no gene match: 3. Here the CDR3 reads CASGTGAADTQYF. As DNA, the CDR3 is TGTGCCAGCGGGACAGGGGCAGCAGATACGCAGTATTTT.

This rearrangement joins TRBV9 to TRBJ2-4; the D gene is possibly TRBD1 (7 bases). The ends were cut back, 0 bases at V and 7 bases at J, with 17 bases in the middle. CDR3 length equals 16 residues. Germline V gene lookup returns CDR1 SGDLS and CDR2 YYNGEE. The CDR3 loop is CASSVGLAGGLNIQYF. Written as DNA, the CDR3 is TGTGCCAGCAGCGTAGGTTTAGCAGGGGGGTTGAACATTCAGTACTTC.

The gene calls are TRBV7-9 and TRBJ2-7, with D unclear. Trimming removed 2 bases from V and 4 bases from J, with 6 bases in between. The CDR3 is made up of 12 amino acids. Germline V gene lookup returns CDR1 SEHNR and CDR2 FQNEAQ (reference sequence). CDR3 coding DNA: TGTGCCAGCAGCTTACCCGAATACGAGCAGTACTTC. It encodes CASSLPEYEQYF.

V is TRBV11-3 and J is TRBJ2-1, with D tentatively TRBD2 (6 bases). Germline values: CDR1 SGHNT, CDR2 YENEEA. The V and J ends lost 1 base and 8 bases respectively, with 6 bases between them. The CDR3 covers 12 residues. CDR3: CASSLASDEQFF. Here the CDR3 DNA reads TGTGCCAGCAGCTTAGCTAGCGATGAGCAGTTCTTC. Together with reference TRBV11-3 and TRBJ2-1, the CDR3 gives the full variable domain: EAGVVQSPRYKIIEKKQPVAFWCNPISGHNTLYWYLQNLGQGPELLIRYENEEAVDDSQLPKDRFSAERLKGVDSTLKIQPAELGDSAVYLCASSLASDEQFFGPGTRLTVL.

The V gene is TRBV4-3, the J gene TRBJ2-3, with D possibly being TRBD2 (7 bases). The CDR3 totals 18 residues. The germline V gene encodes CDR1 LGHNA and CDR2 YSLEER. V lost 0 bases and J lost 7, with 23 bases in between. The CDR3 spells CASSQEVSRGTTLYTQYF. The CDR3 coding sequence is TGCGCCAGCAGCCAAGAAGTTAGTAGGGGGACTACTTTGTATACGCAGTATTTT.

A single count supports this clone. The rearrangement links TRBV7-2 to TRBJ2-7; perhaps TRBD2 as D (6 bases). CDR3 length: 15 amino acids. Germline lookup yields CDR1 SGHTA and CDR2 FQGNSA. V was cut by 1 base and J by 3 bases, with 13 bases left in between. The CDR3 is CASSLGGGGVYEQYF. DNA for the CDR3: TGTGCCAGCAGCTTAGGGGGCGGAGGGGTCTACGAGCAGTACTTC.

V gene TRBV7-2 combines with J gene TRBJ2-3, with TRBD2 matching 9 bases. CDR1 and CDR2 from the germline V gene are SGHTA and FQGNSA. This CDR3 spans 12 amino acids. V lost 2 bases and J lost 15; bases outside the gene matches: 6. Here the CDR3 reads CASSLTSGHIYF. CDR3 coding DNA: TGTGCCAGCAGCTTAACTAGCGGGCATATTTATTTT.

The J gene is TRBJ2-7, the V gene TRBV6-5, with 7 bases fitting TRBD2. The CDR3 length is 15 residues. V lost 2 bases to trimming and J lost 4 bases; unmatched junction nucleotides: 8. The germline V gene encodes CDR1 MNHEY and CDR2 SVGAGI. The CDR3, as DNA: TGTGCCAGCAGTTACGTGGGAGGGTCGCGGTACGAGCAGTACTTC. Its translation is CASSYVGGSRYEQYF.

The rearrangement links TRBV6-5 to TRBJ1-3, with D perhaps matching TRBD1 (6 bases). The CDR3 totals 14 residues. Germline CDR1 and CDR2: MNHEY and SVGAGI. Trimming left V 3 bases short and J 4 bases short, with 10 bases between. The chain's CDR3 is CASSYHGQGNTIYF. CDR3 DNA sequence: TGTGCCAGCAGTTATCACGGACAGGGAAACACCATATATTTT.

The gene calls are TRBV24-1 and TRBJ2-4; maybe TRBD2 (5 bases). The CDR3 consists of 14 residues. The V end was cut by 6 bases, the J end by 6 bases, with 14 bases between. Germline loops: CDR1 KGHDR, CDR2 SFDVKD. In nucleotides, the CDR3 is TGTGCCACCAGTAGCGGCATGTGGGGAAACATTCAGTACTTC. This encodes CATSSGMWGNIQYF.

The rearrangement joins TRBV4-3 to TRBJ1-3, with D unclear. Germline CDR1 LGHNA, CDR2 YSLEER. The CDR3 is made up of 14 amino acids. V shed 4 bases and J shed 2 bases, with 9 bases lying between them. Written as DNA, the CDR3 is TGCGCCAGCAGCCGGGAGGGTACTGGAAACACCATATATTTT. Translation gives CASSREGTGNTIYF.

This chain links TRBV5-5 with TRBJ2-7; no definite D call. The CDR3 sequence is 13 residues long. The V gene's germline CDR1 is SGHKS and CDR2 YYEKEE (reference sequence). The germline V and J ends were trimmed by 7 bases and 0 bases, with 11 bases remaining between them. CDR3 loop: CASSLRYSYEQYV. For the CDR3, the DNA is TGTGCCAGCTCCTTACGGTACTCCTACGAGCAGTACGTC.

This chain joins TRBV7-2 and TRBJ1-5; D uncertain. Germline CDR1 is SGHTA and CDR2 is FQGNSA. This CDR3 has 13 residues. V gave up 2 bases and J gave up 8 bases, with 10 bases separating them. The CDR3 loop reads CASSLFREEPQHF. The CDR3 DNA sequence: TGTGCCAGCAGCTTATTTAGGGAAGAGCCCCAGCATTTT.

V gene TRBV4-2 combines with J gene TRBJ1-4, with a possible D match to TRBD1 (5 bases). V lost 0 bases and J 12 bases, leaving 14 bases between the germline ends. CDR1 is LGHNA, CDR2 YNFKEQ, per germline. The CDR3 totals 14 residues. The CDR3 DNA follows: TGTGCCAGCAGCCAAGAGTTGGCTGCGACAGAACTGTTTTTT. This sequence encodes CASSQELAATELFF.

The gene calls are TRBV5-4 and TRBJ2-7; perhaps TRBD2 as D (6 bases). With 1 base removed from V and 4 bases from J, the gap between germline ends came to 12 bases. Germline values: CDR1 SGHNT, CDR2 YYREEE (reference sequence). The CDR3 spans 14 residues. In nucleotides, the CDR3 is TGTGCCAGCAGCTTGTTGGGCGGGACTTACGAGCAGTACTTC. Translation gives CASSLLGGTYEQYF.

J is TRBJ2-3 and V is TRBV24-1; TRBD2 matches 7 bases. The V and J ends lost 3 bases and 5 bases, in that order; junction bases with no gene match: 7. This CDR3 spans 15 amino acids. Germline V CDR1 and CDR2: KGHDR, SFDVKD. This CDR3 reads CATSDGTSEKDTQYF. CDR3 sequence (DNA): TGTGCCACCAGTGATGGAACTAGCGAGAAAGATACGCAGTATTTT.

CDR3 amino acids: CSVPLTDTQYF. CDR3 in DNA: TGCAGCGTCCCCCTTACCGATACGCAGTATTTT. V usage is TRBV29-1 and J usage is TRBJ2-3; D is unresolved. The germline V gene encodes CDR1 SQVTM and CDR2 ANQGSEA. The CDR3 is made up of 11 amino acids. The V end lost 6 bases, the J end lost 6 bases, and 10 bases lay between the germline ends.

The J gene is TRBJ1-4, the V gene TRBV2; the match to TRBD1 covers 8 bases. This CDR3 comprises 15 residues. J lost 8 bases, V lost 4 bases, and 9 bases had no gene match. Germline V CDR1 and CDR2: SNHLY, FYNNEI. The CDR3, as DNA: TGTGCCAGCAGTGTGCAGGGGGCGGCTCACGAAAAACTGTTTTTT. It is translated as CASSVQGAAHEKLFF.